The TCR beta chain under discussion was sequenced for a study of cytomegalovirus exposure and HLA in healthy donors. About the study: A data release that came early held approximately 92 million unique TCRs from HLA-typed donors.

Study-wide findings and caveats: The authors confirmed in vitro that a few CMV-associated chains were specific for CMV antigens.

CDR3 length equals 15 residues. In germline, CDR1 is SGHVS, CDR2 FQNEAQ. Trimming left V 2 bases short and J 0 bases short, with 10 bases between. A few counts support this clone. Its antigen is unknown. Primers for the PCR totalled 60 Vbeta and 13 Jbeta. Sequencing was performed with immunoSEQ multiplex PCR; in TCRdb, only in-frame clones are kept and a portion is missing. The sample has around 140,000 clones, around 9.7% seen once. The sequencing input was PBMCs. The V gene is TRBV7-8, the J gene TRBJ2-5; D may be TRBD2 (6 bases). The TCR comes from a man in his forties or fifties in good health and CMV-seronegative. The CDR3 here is CASSLSRDYQETQYF. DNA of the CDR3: TGTGCCAGCAGCTTATCCCGGGACTACCAAGAGACCCAGTACTTC.